The rows below give T cell receptor beta chains drawn from one sample of a study of T cells after yellow fever vaccination. TCRdb processed the 5' RACE reads anew with MiXCR; each CDR3 protein has one entry. Of approximately 120,000 distinct CDR3 sequences listed, about 16% are singletons. The sequenced sample was CD8+ T cells sorted from PBMCs, obtained 5 days after the yellow fever booster vaccination. Source of these receptors: a man younger than 30 who received the YFV17D yellow fever vaccine. Both conserved end residues are part of each CDR3.

j_gene	v_gene	CDR3aa
TRBJ2-2	TRBV14	CASSQEPGVYTGELFF
TRBJ2-3	TRBV9	CASSPKVGDTQYF
TRBJ2-1	TRBV4-1	CASSQERRGVDEQFF
TRBJ2-5	TRBV12-3/TRBV12-4	CAVGRGETQYF
TRBJ1-5	TRBV12-3/TRBV12-4	CASGAEQPQHF
TRBJ2-5	TRBV5-1	CASSAYVGYQETQYF
TRBJ2-7	TRBV6-2/TRBV6-3	CASSYRAPGYEQYF
TRBJ2-7	TRBV7-9	CASSYGTVSSYEQYF
TRBJ2-1	TRBV19	CASSMKRGGVNEQFF
TRBJ2-7	TRBV4-2	CASSPRASGTYEQYF
TRBJ2-1	TRBV7-9	CASRTGHEQFF
TRBJ1-2	TRBV4-3	CASSQETGTAYGYTF
TRBJ2-3	TRBV11-2	CASSLYGGGDTQYF
TRBJ1-1	TRBV4-1	CASSRRDSNTEAFF
TRBJ1-1	TRBV27	CASSFYPGKGMNTEGFF
TRBJ1-2	TRBV5-1	CASSSDLDYGYTF
TRBJ2-3	TRBV4-3	CASSQDGTSGGVDTQYF
TRBJ1-1	TRBV5-1	CASSKGQGDTEAFF
TRBJ1-2	TRBV7-9	CASTQWGPRGYTF
TRBJ1-1	TRBV27	CASSWTDTTEAFF
TRBJ2-3	TRBV7-2	CASSLPGSTDTQYF
TRBJ2-7	TRBV4-3	CASSQAPEYYEQYF
TRBJ1-5	TRBV6-5	CASSSGTGGRQPQHF
TRBJ1-1	TRBV12-5	CASGLVPTLAFF
TRBJ2-3	TRBV12-3/TRBV12-4	CASSFGLTITDTQYF
TRBJ2-6	TRBV5-1	CASSFPGQGNPSLSGANVLTF
TRBJ2-3	TRBV7-3	CASSSRGRPDTQYF
TRBJ2-3	TRBV24-1	CATRDISTDTQYF
TRBJ2-5	TRBV7-9	CASRFPGGEETQYF
TRBJ2-3	TRBV7-9	CASSLVAGGTDTQYF
TRBJ2-1	TRBV9	CASSGRSLEQFF
TRBJ1-1	TRBV7-9	CASSLANSREAFF
TRBJ2-2	TRBV4-3	CASSQVGQGSNTGELFF
TRBJ2-5	TRBV19	CASRDRGLIQETQYF
TRBJ2-5	TRBV3-1	CASSQGTGEKTQYF
TRBJ2-1	TRBV4-3	CASSQGWGQRGFGNEQFF
TRBJ2-2	TRBV24-1	CATSDNRNTGELFF